Listed below are T cell receptor beta chains from one sample, sequenced in a study of shared clonotypes between healthy human individuals. Method: immunoSEQ multiplex PCR; TCRdb's copy keeps in-frame clones and lacks some. The sample lists about 2.4 million clones, approximately 94% seen once, with 0.36% in the top ten. Sequenced sample: naive CD4+ T cells from PBMCs. These receptors were taken from a man between 18 and 35 years old in good health. Some clones in this sample may be carry-over from other donors' samples. CDR3s include the opening cysteine and the closing phenylalanine or tryptophan. D genes are given only for firm matches. Clone size is given for some rows only: seen once, a few or many times, or a class if the clone is expanded.

v_gene	j_gene	abundance	d_gene	CDR3aa	CDR3nt
TRBV7-9	TRBJ2-7	.	.	CASSQGTVRSYEQYF	TGTGCCAGCAGCCAGGGGACTGTAAGATCCTACGAGCAGTACTTC
TRBV5-8	TRBJ1-2	.	TRBD1	CASSRDRAGYGYTF	TGTGCCAGCAGCCGGGACAGGGCTGGCTATGGCTACACCTTC
TRBV7-2	TRBJ1-6	.	TRBD1	CASSLEGAESPLHF	TGTGCCAGCAGCTTAGAGGGGGCGGAATCACCCCTCCACTTT
TRBV18	TRBJ1-1	.	.	CASSPAVQPNTEAFF	TGTGCCAGCTCGCCTGCGGTACAGCCGAACACTGAAGCTTTCTTT
TRBV7-9	TRBJ1-5	few	TRBD1	CASSSDRAPYSNQPQHF	TGTGCCAGCAGCTCTGACAGGGCCCCTTATAGCAATCAGCCCCAGCATTTT
TRBV14	TRBJ1-1	.	.	CASSQDSRAAFF	TGTGCCAGCAGCCAAGATAGTAGGGCTGCTTTCTTT
TRBV2	TRBJ2-1	.	TRBD2	CASSPGLGLFF	TGTGCCAGCAGTCCTGGACTAGGTTTGTTCTTC
TRBV10-3	TRBJ2-1	.	TRBD2	CAISEREGRSSYNEQFF	TGTGCCATCAGTGAGAGGGAGGGTAGAAGCTCCTACAATGAGCAGTTCTTC
TRBV28	TRBJ2-7	.	TRBD2	CATYWAGASHEQYF	TGTGCCACTTATTGGGCGGGAGCCTCTCACGAGCAGTACTTC
TRBV2	TRBJ2-7	.	.	CASSRGRTYEQYF	TGTGCCAGCAGTAGGGGCAGAACCTACGAGCAGTACTTC
TRBV5-1	TRBJ2-7	.	TRBD2	CASSPSGSTYEQYF	TGCGCCAGCAGCCCAAGCGGGAGTACCTACGAGCAGTACTTC
TRBV7-2	TRBJ2-7	.	.	CASRFRDAYEQYF	TGTGCCAGCAGGTTCAGGGATGCCTACGAGCAGTACTTC
TRBV11-2	TRBJ1-5	.	.	CASSAAGNQPQHF	TGTGCCAGCAGCGCAGCGGGAAATCAGCCCCAGCATTTT
TRBV5-1	TRBJ2-1	.	TRBD2	CASSRVPGLENEQFF	TGCGCCAGCAGCCGTGTCCCGGGACTAGAGAATGAGCAGTTCTTC
TRBV30	TRBJ2-5	.	.	CAWSKLGGETQYF	TGTGCCTGGAGTAAGTTGGGAGGAGAGACCCAGTACTTC
TRBV5-1	TRBJ2-2	.	TRBD1	CASSSGTGYIIGNTGELFF	TGCGCCAGCAGCTCCGGGACAGGGTACATCATAGGAAACACCGGGGAGCTGTTTTTT
TRBV19	TRBJ1-2	.	TRBD1	CASSIQTGGRYGYTF	TGTGCCAGTAGTATCCAGACAGGGGGCAGGTATGGCTACACCTTC
TRBV5-1	TRBJ2-7	few	.	CASSLGDEQYF	TGCGCCAGCAGCTTGGGAGACGAGCAGTACTTC
TRBV18	TRBJ2-7	.	.	CASSPSLLLVEQYF	TGTGCCAGCTCACCGAGTCTACTCCTAGTCGAGCAGTACTTC
TRBV11-2	TRBJ1-1	.	.	CASSPPAGERAEAFF	TGTGCCAGCAGCCCTCCAGCAGGGGAACGGGCTGAAGCTTTCTTT
TRBV7-2	TRBJ2-7	.	TRBD2	CASSLRLLAGDSEQYF	TGTGCCAGCAGCTTAAGGTTACTAGCGGGAGATTCCGAGCAGTACTTC
TRBV10-3	TRBJ2-3	.	TRBD1	CAIREPGQGTDTQYF	TGTGCCATCAGGGAACCGGGACAGGGAACAGATACGCAGTATTTT